The entry that follows covers one TCR beta chain sequence. An end of the junction differs from the germline gene, which may be a read error. The identical CDR3 is also encoded by other nucleotide sequences in the sample. This sample was taken from a study of cytomegalovirus exposure and HLA in healthy donors. Germline V gene lookup returns CDR1 GTSNPN and CDR2 SVGIG (reference sequence). The CDR3 totals 15 residues. PCR employed 60 Vbeta and 13 Jbeta primers. Only in-frame clones appear in the TCRdb table, and some are missing; sequencing was by immunoSEQ multiplex PCR. The sample holds more than 85,000 clones, more than 75% seen once.

This clonotype originated in a woman in her forties or fifties in good health and CMV-seropositive. Sequenced material: PBMCs. The gene calls are TRBV30 and TRBJ2-7; TRBD2 might be the D (6 bases). CDR3 sequence reads: CAWRGGGLASYEQYF. The CDR3 bases are TGTGCCTGGAGGGGGGGTGGACTGGCCTCCTACGAACAGTACTTC.